The next 10 T cell receptor beta chains were all read from a single sample in a study of blood T cell repertoires in COVID-19. Generated by immunoSEQ multiplex PCR, the TCRdb table keeps only in-frame clones and is missing some. Of 65,000 to 75,000 clones in the sample, roughly 80% were seen once. What was sequenced was peripheral blood. The receptors were gathered from a woman aged 80 or over with acute or convalescent COVID-19.

V and J are TRBV7-9 and TRBJ1-3; D is possibly TRBD1 (6 bases). V gave up 1 base and J gave up 0 bases, with 7 bases separating them. This CDR3 spans 15 amino acids. CDR1 is SEHNR, CDR2 FQNEAQ, per germline (reference sequence). CDR3 protein: CASSLGRGSGNTIYF. DNA of the CDR3: TGTGCCAGCAGCTTAGGCAGGGGCTCTGGAAACACCATATATTTT.

CDR3 nucleotides: TGTGCCAGCAGCAAGAGTGGGACTACCTACGAGCAGTACTTC. This translates into CASSKSGTTYEQYF. The V gene is TRBV9, the J gene TRBJ2-7; TRBD2 matches 7 bases. The CDR3 spans 14 residues. Germline V gives CDR1 SGDLS, CDR2 YYNGEE. V lost 4 bases, J lost 2 bases, and 6 bases stayed unmatched.

The rearrangement links TRBV11-2 to TRBJ1-2, with D tentatively TRBD1 (5 bases). Germline loops: CDR1 SGHAT, CDR2 FQNNGV. The CDR3 sequence is 16 residues long. Trimming left V 6 bases short and J 3 bases short, with 20 bases between. Here the CDR3 reads CASSRTSRVPHYGYTF. The CDR3 nucleotides are TGTGCCAGCAGTCGAACATCCAGGGTTCCCCACTATGGCTACACCTTC.

The chain uses TRBV19 and TRBJ2-2; D is uncertain. CDR1 is LNHDA, CDR2 SQIVND, per germline (reference sequence). This CDR3 is built from 13 residues. The V and J ends lost 10 bases and 1 base respectively, with 10 bases between them. The CDR3 region is CAIQFMNTGELFF. The CDR3 DNA reads TGTGCCATCCAGTTCATGAACACCGGGGAGCTGTTTTTT.

This clone was counted a single time. In the same sample, other DNA sequences code for this CDR3. V is TRBV27 and J is TRBJ1-2; 7 bases agree with TRBD1. The CDR3 spans 12 residues. Looked up from germline, CDR1 is MNHEY and CDR2 is SMNVEV (reference sequence). Unmatched junction bases numbered 3, after V lost 3 bases and J lost 8 bases. The CDR3 region is CASSFSGGGYTF. The CDR3 bases are TGTGCCAGCAGTTTTTCAGGGGGAGGCTACACCTTC.

This clone was found a few times. The genes are TRBV7-3 and TRBJ2-3; TRBD1 agrees at 9 bases. CDR3 length equals 14 residues. V was pared by 2 bases and J by 4 bases, with 1 base of the junction left unmatched. Germline values: CDR1 SGHTA, CDR2 FQGTGA. Here the CDR3 reads CASSLGTGPDTQYF. In DNA form, the CDR3 reads TGTGCCAGCAGCTTAGGGACAGGGCCAGATACGCAGTATTTT.

The chain is built from TRBV24-1 and TRBJ2-2; tentative D call: TRBD1 (7 bases). CDR1 is KGHDR and CDR2 is SFDVKD in the germline V gene. The CDR3 is 15 residues long. Deletions cut 2 bases from V and 5 bases from J, with 11 bases between. The CDR3 loop reads CATSDWQGGTGELFF. The CDR3, as DNA: TGTGCCACCAGTGATTGGCAGGGGGGTACCGGGGAGCTGTTTTTT.

CDR3 residues: CASSGGLAGTSTQYF. The CDR3, as DNA: TGTGCCAGCAGCGGGGGACTAGCGGGGACCTCGACGCAGTATTTT. This chain links TRBV3-1 (or the pseudogene TRBV3-2) with TRBJ2-3, with TRBD2 matching over 13 bases. The CDR3 consists of 15 residues. The trim removed 5 bases at V and 9 bases at J, leaving 8 bases unmatched. The germline V gene has CDR1 LGHDT and CDR2 YNNKEL (reference sequence).

The V gene is TRBV11-2, the J gene TRBJ2-7, with 9 bases identical to TRBD1. Germline CDR1 is SGHAT and CDR2 is FQNNGV. The CDR3 sequence is 13 residues long. Trimming removed 5 bases from V and 5 bases from J; junction bases left unmatched: 4. CDR3 nucleotides: TGTGCCAGCAGCCGGTGGACAGGGGACGAGCAGTACTTC. Translation gives CASSRWTGDEQYF.

The chain is built from TRBV10-2 and TRBJ1-2; D is perhaps TRBD1 (6 bases). CDR1 and CDR2 from the germline V gene are WSHSY and SAAADI. The CDR3 spans 15 residues. The V end was cut by 7 bases, the J end by 4 bases, with 19 bases between. CDR3 in amino acids: CASTPDGGLTYGYTF. In DNA, the CDR3 is TGCGCCAGCACCCCGGACGGGGGGCTTACCTATGGCTACACCTTC.